This entry lists 24 T cell receptor beta chains sequenced from one sample in a study of molecular identifiers for immune sequencing clone quantification. TCRdb re-analysed the PCR reads in MiXCR, keeping a single row per CDR3 protein. The sample includes a few hundred thousand distinct CDR3 sequences, roughly a quarter of them seen just once. The sequenced sample consisted of naive CD8+ T cells from blood, with Jurkat cell RNA spiked in. Subset meaning: FACS-sorted CD8+CD4-CCR7+CD45RA+ naive T cells. All receptors derive from a human donor in good health. Some libraries in this study had Jurkat cell RNA spiked in.

This clonotype appeared a few times. The gene calls are TRBV19 and TRBJ2-6; D is unclear. Germline V lookup: CDR1 LNHDA, CDR2 SQIVND (reference sequence). With 1 base removed from V and 1 base from J, the gap between germline ends came to 5 bases. This CDR3 is 15 amino acids long. CDR3 in DNA: TGTGCCAGTAGTATAGGGGGATCTGGGGCCAACGTCCTGACTTTC. Translated, it gives CASSIGGSGANVLTF.

This clonotype was counted a single time. With a much larger clone just one base away, this may be a read error. The chain recombines TRBV29-1 with TRBJ2-2; D perhaps matches TRBD2 (5 bases). The CDR3 has 13 amino acids. The germline V gene encodes CDR1 SQVTM and CDR2 ANQGSEA. CDR3 coding DNA: TGCAGCGTCCCGGGCCCTATCACCGGGGAGCGGTTTTTT. It translates to CSVPGPITGERFF.

This clonotype was detected only a few times. A much larger clone lies a single base off, so this may be a read error. The chain uses TRBV15 and TRBJ1-3; no firm D call. From germline, CDR1 is LNHNV and CDR2 YYDKDF (reference sequence). The CDR3 totals 15 residues. CDR3 nucleotides: TGTGCCACCAGCAGAGTGCTCACATCTGGAAACGCCATATATTTT. It codes for CATSRVLTSGNAIYF.

The chain employs TRBV2 and TRBJ2-4; D is ambiguous. This CDR3 region has 15 residues. The ends were cut back, 6 bases at V and 8 bases at J, with 20 bases in the middle. Germline V gene sequence: CDR1 SNHLY, CDR2 FYNNEI. CDR3 sequence reads: CASRGIGGSLDIQYF. Written as DNA, the CDR3 is TGTGCCAGCAGGGGGATTGGTGGTAGCCTGGACATTCAGTACTTC.

This clonotype was seen ten or more times. This chain links TRBV4-1 with TRBJ1-1; 7 bases are a match to TRBD1. Germline CDR1 is MGHRA and CDR2 is YSYEKL. V trimming: 4 bases; J trimming: 4 bases; junction bases outside the gene matches: 3. The CDR3 has 13 amino acids. The DNA for the CDR3 is TGCGCCAGCAGCCCCCAGGGGGGCACTGAAGCTTTCTTT. Translation gives CASSPQGGTEAFF.

This clonotype was seen ten or more times. This chain joins TRBV5-1 and TRBJ1-5; no firm D call. V lost 0 bases and J 8 bases, leaving 9 bases between the germline ends. The CDR3 loop spans 13 amino acids. Germline CDR1 SGHRS, CDR2 YFSETQ. This CDR3 is CASSLAPMEPQHF. The DNA for the CDR3 is TGCGCCAGCAGCTTGGCCCCGATGGAGCCCCAGCATTTT.

Points on this clonotype: A much larger clone lies one base from this, so it may be a read error. This chain uses TRBV28 with TRBJ2-1; no clear D gene. The CDR3 is 13 residues long. CDR1 is MDHEN and CDR2 is SYDVKM in the germline V gene. CDR3 bases: TGTGCCAGCAGTTTAACGTGGGTTAATGCGCAGTTCTTC. Amino acid sequence: CASSLTWVNAQFF.

The table lists this clonotype with a few counts. This rearrangement joins TRBV7-6 to TRBJ2-5, with D tentatively TRBD1 (5 bases). The CDR3 contains 14 residues. With 2 bases removed from V and 3 bases from J, the gap between germline ends came to 10 bases. Per the germline V gene, CDR1 is SGHVS and CDR2 is FNYEAQ. CDR3 sequence reads: CASSLLTEEETQYF. The DNA of the CDR3 is TGTGCCAGCAGCTTATTGACAGAAGAAGAGACCCAGTACTTC.

As concerns this clonotype: This clone may be a read error of a much larger clone one base away. The chain joins TRBV7-9 to TRBJ2-5; D is possibly TRBD2 (6 bases). Germline V CDR1 and CDR2: SEHNR, FQNEAQ (reference sequence). This CDR3 is built from 16 residues. The CDR3 nucleotides read TGTGCCAGCAGCTTAGGCGGCGGGGACTTACAAGAGCCCCAGTACTTC. Protein: CASSLGGGDLQEPQYF. The variable domain in full, with the rest retrieved from reference TRBV7-9 and TRBJ2-5, is DTGVSQNPRHKITKRGQNVTFRCDPISEHNRLYWYRQTLGQGPEFLTYFQNEAQLEKSRLLSDRFSAERPKGSFSTLEIQRTEQGDSAMYLCASSLGGGDLQEPQYFGPGTRLLVL.

Worth noting for this clonotype: Since a much larger clone is just one base distant, this may be a read error. V is TRBV7-9 and J is TRBJ2-2; D is tentatively TRBD1 or TRBD2 (5 bases each). CDR3 length: 18 residues. The germline V gene has CDR1 SEHNR and CDR2 FQNEAQ (reference sequence). CDR3 DNA: TGTGCCAGCAGCTTAGTTTCGACAGCTAGATCGAACACCGGGGTGCTGTTTTTT. Its protein is CASSLVSTARSNTGVLFF.

Concerning this clonotype itself: A much larger clone lies a single base off, so this may be a read error. The chain uses TRBV6-5 and TRBJ1-4; D is possibly TRBD1 (6 bases). The CDR3 loop spans 14 amino acids. From germline, CDR1 is MNHEY and CDR2 SVGAGI. DNA of the CDR3: TGTGCCGGCAGCCTTCTGGGGGCGGATGAAAAACTGTTTTTT. Amino acid sequence: CAGSLLGADEKLFF.

The chain employs TRBV29-1 and TRBJ1-1, with 7 bases matching TRBD1. CDR1 is SQVTM and CDR2 is ANQGSEA in the germline V gene. The ends lost 7 bases at V and 4 bases at J; junction bases unmatched: 9. The CDR3 consists of 13 residues. DNA for the CDR3: TGCAGCGGCACAGGGGCCGGGGGCACTGAAGCTTTCTTT. Translating it yields CSGTGAGGTEAFF. Drawing the rest from reference TRBV29-1 and TRBJ1-1, the complete variable domain is SAVISQKPSRDICQRGTSLTIQCQVDSQVTMMFWYRQQPGQSLTLIATANQGSEATYESGFVIDKFPISRPNLTFSTLTVSNMSPEDSSIYLCSGTGAGGTEAFFGQGTRLTVV.

The gene calls are TRBV5-6 and TRBJ2-1; 11 nucleotides align to TRBD2. V trimming: 4 bases; J trimming: 8 bases; junction bases outside the gene matches: 11. Germline CDR1 and CDR2: SGHDT and YYEEEE. This CDR3 is 16 amino acids long. The CDR3 loop reads CASSTGVSSGGYEQFF. As DNA, the CDR3 is TGTGCCAGCAGCACCGGCGTCTCTAGCGGGGGGTATGAGCAGTTCTTC.

The V and J genes are TRBV6-5 and TRBJ2-3; the match to TRBD2 covers 14 bases. The CDR3 loop spans 16 amino acids. CDR1 is MNHEY and CDR2 is SVGAGI in the germline V gene. V lost 2 bases, J lost 8 bases, and 6 bases stayed unmatched. The CDR3 sequence is CASSYVGLAGEGTQYF. DNA for the CDR3: TGTGCCAGCAGTTACGTGGGACTAGCGGGAGAAGGTACGCAGTATTTT.

The rearrangement uses TRBV11-2 and TRBJ2-4; 7 positions agree with TRBD2. CDR3 length equals 14 residues. Germline CDR1 is SGHAT and CDR2 is FQNNGV. J was trimmed by 10 bases and V by 0 bases; bases with no gene match: 6. DNA for the CDR3: TGTGCCAGCAGCTTAGATGCGGGGGAGAGAATTCAGTACTTC. Amino acid sequence: CASSLDAGERIQYF.

This chain links TRBV2 with TRBJ2-1; 10 bases are shared with TRBD1. Trimming removed 4 bases from V and 4 bases from J; junction bases left unmatched: 1. The CDR3 totals 14 residues. CDR1 SNHLY and CDR2 FYNNEI come from the germline V gene. CDR3 nucleotide sequence: TGTGCCAGCAGTGGGGGACAGGGGTACAATGAGCAGTTCTTC. It codes for CASSGGQGYNEQFF.

The chain joins TRBV28 to TRBJ2-3; D might be TRBD1 (5 bases). This CDR3 is built from 15 residues. Germline assignment: CDR1 MDHEN and CDR2 SYDVKM. V lost 6 bases to trimming and J lost 1 base, with 14 bases between them. CDR3: CASSRPGMGTDTQYF. As DNA, the CDR3 is TGTGCCAGCAGCCGGCCAGGGATGGGCACAGATACGCAGTATTTT.

This clonotype was counted ten times or more. The chain combines TRBV12-3 or TRBV12-4 with TRBJ1-1; D may be TRBD1 (6 bases). With 5 bases removed from V and 8 bases from J, the gap between germline ends came to 9 bases. This CDR3 has 11 residues. The CDR3 sequence: CASSLGAEAFF. The CDR3, as DNA: TGTGCCAGCAGTCTGGGGGCAGAAGCTTTCTTT.

The V and J genes are TRBV7-9 and TRBJ2-2; perhaps TRBD2 as D (6 bases). The CDR3 length is 19 residues. Trimming stripped 4 bases from V and 1 base from J, with 22 bases between. Germline V gene lookup returns CDR1 SEHNR and CDR2 FQNEAQ (reference sequence). CDR3: CASSSSFYGEVENTGELFF. In DNA, the CDR3 is TGTGCCAGCAGCTCCTCCTTCTATGGGGAGGTTGAGAACACCGGGGAGCTGTTTTTT.

The genes are TRBV30 and TRBJ1-1, with 12 nucleotides matching TRBD1. Germline CDR1 and CDR2: GTSNPN and SVGIG (reference sequence). Germline trimming cut 4 bases from V and 7 bases from J; bases unmatched to any gene: 10. CDR3 size: 15 residues. Here the CDR3 DNA reads TGTGCCTGGAACCCGGGACAGGGGGCGCAGGGTGAAGCTTTCTTT. This encodes CAWNPGQGAQGEAFF.

Of note for this clonotype: A single base separates this from a much larger clone, so it may be a read error. CDR3 sequence reads: CASSGQELAGVYEQYF. For the CDR3, the DNA is TGTGCCAGCAGTGGACAGGAACTAGCGGGAGTTTACGAGCAGTACTTC. The chain joins TRBV27 to TRBJ2-7, with 11 nucleotides matching TRBD2. CDR1 is MNHEY and CDR2 is SMNVEV in the germline V gene (reference sequence). This CDR3 spans 16 amino acids. Unmatched junction bases numbered 10, after V lost 5 bases and J lost 4 bases.

To note about this clonotype: This could be a read error, since a much larger clone is one nucleotide away. The V call is TRBV28, the J call TRBJ2-7; possibly TRBD2 for D (5 bases). Germline V gene lookup returns CDR1 MDHEN and CDR2 SYDVKM. Trimming took off 5 bases at V and 3 bases at J, with 26 bases between the two ends. CDR3 length: 18 residues. The CDR3 region has the DNA TGTGCCAGCAGTACTCCACGGGGTCTCGGCGAGAGACTCTACGAGCAGTACTTC. It translates to CASSTPRGLGERLYEQYF.

The CDR3 nucleotides are TGTGCCAGTAGTCTTATAGCGGTTACTAGCACAGATACGCAGTATTTT. Translation: CASSLIAVTSTDTQYF. The chain uses TRBV19 and TRBJ2-3, with TRBD2 as a possible D gene (6 bases). The CDR3 runs to 16 residues. V lost 5 bases and J lost 0, with 15 bases in between. The germline V gene has CDR1 LNHDA and CDR2 SQIVND (reference sequence).

This clonotype was seen repeatedly, ten times or more. V is TRBV5-6 and J is TRBJ2-7; 10 bases map to TRBD1. The J segment lost 1 base and the V segment lost 4 bases, leaving 2 bases of the junction unmatched. The CDR3 is 14 amino acids. Germline V gene lookup returns CDR1 SGHDT and CDR2 YYEEEE. The CDR3 DNA follows: TGTGCCAGCAGCCCGGACAGGGGGTCCTACGAGCAGTACTTC. It yields the protein CASSPDRGSYEQYF. The full variable domain, its missing parts supplied by reference TRBV5-6 and TRBJ2-7, is DAGVTQSPTHLIKTRGQQVTLRCSPKSGHDTVSWYQQALGQGPQFIFQYYEEEERQRGNFPDRFSGHQFPNYSSELNVNALLLGDSALYLCASSPDRGSYEQYFGPGTRLTVT.